This T cell receptor (beta chain) derives from a study of T cell clonality in common variable immunodeficiency. Overall study results and limits: In common variable immunodeficiency, TCR beta chains reportedly carried fewer deletions and N-nucleotide insertions.

Profiling relied on immunoSEQ multiplex PCR, and the TCRdb table lists in-frame clones only, not all of them. This sample has about 25,000 clones, each found more than once. Germline CDR1 reads SGHAT; CDR2 reads FQNNGV. This CDR3 region has 15 residues. Trimming removed 5 bases from V and 1 base from J; junction bases left unmatched: 5. This clone was seen more than once but under ten times. The target antigen is unknown. The read stops 3 residues short of the end of the CDR3; the missing end is completed from the germline J gene. The rearrangement joins TRBV11-2 to TRBJ2-7, with 10 bases fitting TRBD2. Source material: peripheral blood mononuclear cells. This receptor was taken from a human donor with common variable immunodeficiency. CDR3 sequence: CASSLWTSGSYEQYF. The sequenced CDR3 bases are TGTGCCAGCAGCCTTTGGACTAGCGGTTCCTACGAG.